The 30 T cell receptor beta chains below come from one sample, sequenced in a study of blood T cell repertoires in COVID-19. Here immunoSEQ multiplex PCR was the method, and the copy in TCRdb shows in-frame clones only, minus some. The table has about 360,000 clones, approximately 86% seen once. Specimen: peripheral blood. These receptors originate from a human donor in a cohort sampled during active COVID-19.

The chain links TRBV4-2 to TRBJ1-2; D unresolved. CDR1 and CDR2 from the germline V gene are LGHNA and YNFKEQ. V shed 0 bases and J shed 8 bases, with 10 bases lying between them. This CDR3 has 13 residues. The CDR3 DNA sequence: TGTGCCAGCAGCCAAGATCTGGGAGGCGGCTACACCTTC. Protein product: CASSQDLGGGYTF.

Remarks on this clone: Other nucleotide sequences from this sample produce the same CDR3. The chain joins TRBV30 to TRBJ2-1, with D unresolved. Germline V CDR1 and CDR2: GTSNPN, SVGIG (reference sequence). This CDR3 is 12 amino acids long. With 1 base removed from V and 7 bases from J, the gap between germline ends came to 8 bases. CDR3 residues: CAWSDRGNEQFF. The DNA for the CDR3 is TGTGCCTGGAGTGACCGCGGAAATGAGCAGTTCTTC.

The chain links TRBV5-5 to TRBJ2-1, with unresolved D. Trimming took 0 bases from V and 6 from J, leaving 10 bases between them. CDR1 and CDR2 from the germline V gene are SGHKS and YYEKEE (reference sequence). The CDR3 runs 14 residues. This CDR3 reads CASSLDSPINEQFF. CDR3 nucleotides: TGTGCCAGCAGCTTGGATTCTCCTATCAATGAGCAGTTCTTC.

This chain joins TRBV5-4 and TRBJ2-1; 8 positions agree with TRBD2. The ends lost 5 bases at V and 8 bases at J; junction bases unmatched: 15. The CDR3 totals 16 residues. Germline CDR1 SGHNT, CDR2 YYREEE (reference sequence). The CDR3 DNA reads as TGTGCCAGCAGACCTACGACTAGCGAGTTTTCGGATGAGCAGTTCTTC. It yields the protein CASRPTTSEFSDEQFF.

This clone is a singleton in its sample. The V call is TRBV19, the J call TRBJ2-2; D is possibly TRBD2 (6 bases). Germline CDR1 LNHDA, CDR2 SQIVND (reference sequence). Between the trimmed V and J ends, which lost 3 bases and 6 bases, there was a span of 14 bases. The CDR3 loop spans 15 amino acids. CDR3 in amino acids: CASSISAGIAGELFF. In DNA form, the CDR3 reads TGTGCCAGTAGTATTAGCGCGGGAATCGCCGGGGAGCTGTTTTTT.

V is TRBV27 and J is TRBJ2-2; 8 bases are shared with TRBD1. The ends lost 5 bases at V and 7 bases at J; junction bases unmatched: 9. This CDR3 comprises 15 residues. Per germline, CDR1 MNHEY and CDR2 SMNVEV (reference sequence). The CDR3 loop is CASSTTGDLLGELFF. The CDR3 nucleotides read TGTGCCAGCAGTACGACAGGGGATTTGCTCGGGGAGCTGTTTTTT.

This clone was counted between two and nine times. This chain's CDR3 is CASSQDGGFGNYEQYF. CDR3 nucleotides: TGTGCCAGCAGCCAAGATGGAGGGTTTGGGAACTACGAGCAGTACTTC. The chain has TRBV4-2 and TRBJ2-7; maybe TRBD2 (6 bases). Germline assignment: CDR1 LGHNA and CDR2 YNFKEQ. The CDR3 spans 16 residues. The V and J ends lost 0 bases and 3 bases respectively, with 15 bases between them.

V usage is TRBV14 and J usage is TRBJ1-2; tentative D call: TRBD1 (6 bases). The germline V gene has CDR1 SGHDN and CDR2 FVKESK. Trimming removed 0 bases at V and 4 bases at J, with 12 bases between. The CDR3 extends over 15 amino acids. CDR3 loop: CASSQDKTGIYGYTF. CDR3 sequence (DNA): TGTGCCAGCAGCCAAGATAAGACAGGCATCTATGGCTACACCTTC. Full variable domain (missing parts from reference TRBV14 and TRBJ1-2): EAGVTQFPSHSVIEKGQTVTLRCDPISGHDNLYWYRRVMGKEIKFLLHFVKESKQDESGMPNNRFLAERTGGTYSTLKVQPAELEDSGVYFCASSQDKTGIYGYTFGSGTRLTVV.

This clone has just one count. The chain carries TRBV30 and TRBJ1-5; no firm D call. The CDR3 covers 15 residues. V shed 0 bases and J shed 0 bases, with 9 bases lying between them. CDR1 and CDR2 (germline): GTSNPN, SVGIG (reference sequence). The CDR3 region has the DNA TGTGCCTGGAGTGTAGCTGGGCTTAGCAATCAGCCCCAGCATTTT. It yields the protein CAWSVAGLSNQPQHF.

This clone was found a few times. CDR3 sequence reads: CSAIHGREQYF. DNA for the CDR3: TGCAGTGCTATTCACGGTCGCGAGCAGTACTTC. J is TRBJ2-7 and V is TRBV20-1; D not certain. Trimming pared 4 bases from V and 6 bases from J, leaving 10 bases between. The germline CDR1 and CDR2 sequences are DFQATT and SNEGSKA (reference sequence). The CDR3 length is 11 residues.

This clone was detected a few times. CDR3: CASSGDRGFTGANVLTF. Written as DNA, the CDR3 is TGTGCCAGCAGCGGGGACAGGGGGTTTACTGGGGCCAACGTCCTGACTTTC. This sequence joins TRBV2 and TRBJ2-6, with 11 bases aligning to TRBD1. Trimming took 6 bases from V and 2 from J; bases not matched to a gene: 6. The CDR3 totals 17 residues. The germline V gene has CDR1 SNHLY and CDR2 FYNNEI.

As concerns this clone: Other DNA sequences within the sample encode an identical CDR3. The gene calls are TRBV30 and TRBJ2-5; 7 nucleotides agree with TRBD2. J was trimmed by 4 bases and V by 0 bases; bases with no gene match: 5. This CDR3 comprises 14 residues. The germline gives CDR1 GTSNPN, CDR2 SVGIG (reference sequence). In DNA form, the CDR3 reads TGTGCCTGGAGTGTATCTAGCGGAGGAGAGACCCAGTACTTC. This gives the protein CAWSVSSGGETQYF.

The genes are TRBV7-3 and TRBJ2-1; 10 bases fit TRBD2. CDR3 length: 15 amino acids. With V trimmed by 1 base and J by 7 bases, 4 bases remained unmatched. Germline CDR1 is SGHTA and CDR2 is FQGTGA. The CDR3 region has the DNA TGTGCCAGCAGCTTAAGGCTAGCGGGAGAGAATGAGCAGTTCTTC. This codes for CASSLRLAGENEQFF.

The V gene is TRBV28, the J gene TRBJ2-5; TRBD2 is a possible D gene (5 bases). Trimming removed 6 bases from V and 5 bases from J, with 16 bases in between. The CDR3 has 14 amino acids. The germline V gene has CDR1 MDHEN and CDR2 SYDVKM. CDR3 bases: TGTGCCAGCAGACCCCCTCCACAGCGGGAGACCCAGTACTTC. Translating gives CASRPPPQRETQYF.

CDR3 coding DNA: TGCGCCAGCAGCTTACTAGCGGGGGGCGCTCCCTACGAGCAGTACTTC. Translating gives CASSLLAGGAPYEQYF. The chain employs TRBV5-1 and TRBJ2-7, with 12 bases lining up with TRBD2. J was trimmed by 2 bases and V by 2 bases; bases with no gene match: 5. CDR1 is SGHRS and CDR2 is YFSETQ in the germline V gene. The CDR3 sequence is 16 residues long.

This chain's CDR3 is CASMWTSGATGEQYF. The CDR3, as DNA: TGTGCCAGCATGTGGACTAGCGGGGCTACGGGGGAGCAGTACTTC. The V gene is TRBV6-5, the J gene TRBJ2-7; 12 nucleotides align to TRBD2. The V gene end was trimmed by 7 bases and the J gene end by 7 bases; junction bases not matched to a gene: 11. CDR3 size: 15 residues. The germline CDR1 and CDR2 sequences are MNHEY and SVGAGI.

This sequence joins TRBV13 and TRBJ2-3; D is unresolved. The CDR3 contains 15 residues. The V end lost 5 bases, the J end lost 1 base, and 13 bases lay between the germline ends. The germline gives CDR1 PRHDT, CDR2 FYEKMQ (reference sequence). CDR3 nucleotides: TGTGCCAGCAGCCGACCCCTTCGGGGCACAGATACGCAGTATTTT. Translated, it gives CASSRPLRGTDTQYF.

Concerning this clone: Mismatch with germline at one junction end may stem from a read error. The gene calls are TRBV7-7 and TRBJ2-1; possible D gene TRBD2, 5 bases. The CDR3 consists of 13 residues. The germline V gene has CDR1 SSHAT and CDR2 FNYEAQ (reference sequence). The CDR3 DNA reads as TGTGCTAGCAGCACGACTGCATCGGGGGAGCAGTTCTTC. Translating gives CASSTTASGEQFF.

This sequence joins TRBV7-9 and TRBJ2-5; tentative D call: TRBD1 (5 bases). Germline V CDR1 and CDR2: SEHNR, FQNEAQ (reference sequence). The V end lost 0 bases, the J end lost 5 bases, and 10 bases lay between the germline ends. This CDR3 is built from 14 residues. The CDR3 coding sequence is TGTGCCAGCAGCTTAGCTACGTCAGGGGAGACCCAGTACTTC. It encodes CASSLATSGETQYF.

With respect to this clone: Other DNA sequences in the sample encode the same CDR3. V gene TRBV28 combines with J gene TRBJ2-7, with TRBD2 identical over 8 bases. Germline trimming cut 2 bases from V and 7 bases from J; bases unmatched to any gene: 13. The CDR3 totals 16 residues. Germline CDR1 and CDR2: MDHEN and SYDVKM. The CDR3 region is CASSLEEGLGAGEQYF. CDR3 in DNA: TGTGCCAGCAGTTTAGAAGAGGGACTAGGGGCAGGGGAGCAGTACTTC.

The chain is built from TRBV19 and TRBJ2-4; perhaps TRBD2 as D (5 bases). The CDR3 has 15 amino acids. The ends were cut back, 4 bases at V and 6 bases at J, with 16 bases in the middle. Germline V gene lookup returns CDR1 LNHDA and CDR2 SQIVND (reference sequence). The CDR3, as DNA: TGTGCCAGTAGTAGAATAGGTCTCGAGGGAAACATTCAGTACTTC. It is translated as CASSRIGLEGNIQYF.

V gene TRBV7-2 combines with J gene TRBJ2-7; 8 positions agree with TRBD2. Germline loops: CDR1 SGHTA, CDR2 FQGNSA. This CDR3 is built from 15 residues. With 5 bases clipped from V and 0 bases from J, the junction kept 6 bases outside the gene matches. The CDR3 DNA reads TGTGCCAGCAGCCCTAGTAGCGGGAACTCCTACGAGCAGTACTTC. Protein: CASSPSSGNSYEQYF.

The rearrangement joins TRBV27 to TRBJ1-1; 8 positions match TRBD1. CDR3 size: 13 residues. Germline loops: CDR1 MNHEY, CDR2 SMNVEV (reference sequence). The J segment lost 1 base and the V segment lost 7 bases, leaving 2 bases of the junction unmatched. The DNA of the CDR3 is TGTGCCAGCATGACAGGGGCGAACACTGAAGCTTTCTTT. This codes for CASMTGANTEAFF.

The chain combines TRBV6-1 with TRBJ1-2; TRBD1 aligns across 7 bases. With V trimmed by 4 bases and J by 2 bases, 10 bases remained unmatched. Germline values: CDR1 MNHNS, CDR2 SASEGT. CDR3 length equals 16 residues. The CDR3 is CASSAPAGTANYGYTF. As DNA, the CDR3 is TGTGCCAGCAGTGCCCCCGCCGGGACAGCCAACTATGGCTACACCTTC.

CDR3 bases: TGTGCCAGCAGTCCCCGGACAGGGTTGAAGAACGAGCAGTACTTC. Residues: CASSPRTGLKNEQYF. The chain employs TRBV6-5 and TRBJ2-7; TRBD1 aligns across 8 bases. Germline CDR1 and CDR2: MNHEY and SVGAGI. V was pared by 5 bases and J by 5 bases, with 11 bases of the junction left unmatched. This CDR3 is 15 amino acids long.

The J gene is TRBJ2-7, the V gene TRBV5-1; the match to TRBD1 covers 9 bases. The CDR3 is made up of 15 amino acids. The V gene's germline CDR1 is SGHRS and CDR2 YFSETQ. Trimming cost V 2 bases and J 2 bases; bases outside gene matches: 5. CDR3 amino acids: CASSFTGGAPYEQYF. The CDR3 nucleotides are TGCGCCAGCAGCTTTACAGGGGGCGCCCCCTACGAGCAGTACTTC. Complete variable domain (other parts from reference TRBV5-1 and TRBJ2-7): KAGVTQTPRYLIKTRGQQVTLSCSPISGHRSVSWYQQTPGQGLQFLFEYFSETQRNKGNFPGRFSGRQFSNSRSEMNVSTLELGDSALYLCASSFTGGAPYEQYFGPGTRLTVT.

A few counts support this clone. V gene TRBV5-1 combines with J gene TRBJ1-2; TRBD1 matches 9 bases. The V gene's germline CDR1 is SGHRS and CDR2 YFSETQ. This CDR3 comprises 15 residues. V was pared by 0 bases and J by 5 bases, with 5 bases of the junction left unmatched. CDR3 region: CASSLGRDREYGYTF. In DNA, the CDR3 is TGCGCCAGCAGCTTGGGGCGGGACAGGGAATATGGCTACACCTTC.

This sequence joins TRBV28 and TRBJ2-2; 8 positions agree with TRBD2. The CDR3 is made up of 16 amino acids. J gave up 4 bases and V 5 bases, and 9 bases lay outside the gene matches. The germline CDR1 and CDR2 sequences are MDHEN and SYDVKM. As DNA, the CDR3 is TGTGCCAGCAGTATCCCCGGGGGGGCTCGCACCGGGGAGCTGTTTTTT. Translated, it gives CASSIPGGARTGELFF.

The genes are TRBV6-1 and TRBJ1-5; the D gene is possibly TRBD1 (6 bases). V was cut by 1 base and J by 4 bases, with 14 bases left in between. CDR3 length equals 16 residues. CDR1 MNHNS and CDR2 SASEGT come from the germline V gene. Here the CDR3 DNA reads TGTGCCAGCAGTGAAGAAGGGCAGGGGTTTAATCAGCCCCAGCATTTT. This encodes CASSEEGQGFNQPQHF.

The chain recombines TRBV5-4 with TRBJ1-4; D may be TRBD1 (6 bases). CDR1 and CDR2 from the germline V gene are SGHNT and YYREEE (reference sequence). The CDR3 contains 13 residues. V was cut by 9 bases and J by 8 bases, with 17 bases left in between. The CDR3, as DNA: TGTGCCACCGGCAAAGGGGGGGAGGAAAAACTGTTTTTT. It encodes CATGKGGEEKLFF.